The following is a T cell receptor beta chain sequence with its context. Its antigen remains unidentified. The record has no base qualities; no much larger clone is one base away. The library was obtained by the immunoSEQ multiplex PCR assay. Sourced from immuneACCESS, this table was stored by TCRdb with only in-frame sequences that have V and J called. A share of the clones is absent; for the studies checked, an unresolved V gene accounts for under half, and the remainder has no known explanation. For this sample there are 25,000 to 35,000 clones; less than 85% appear just once. The ten top clones hold roughly 6.3% of the sample. The CDR3 spans 14 residues, from the cysteine through the phenylalanine. Only the CDR3 region is kept as DNA, spanning 42 bases read in frame from base 1. Taken from the germline V gene, the CDR1 and CDR2 loops are MNHNS and SASEGT. Relative to germline, V is 1 base shorter and J is 7 bases shorter, with 11 bases between their ends.

This sample was included in a study of Siglec-9 on CD8 T cells in melanoma (dated by TCRdb to between 2017 and 2020). A note on the overall study: Siglec-9 expression on CD8+ T cells and the role of Siglec-9 in regulating T cells in the melanoma tumor microenvironment were investigated in the study.

What the work shows at the level of the full study, not this receptor alone: Siglec-9 was reported to mark and regulate an effector memory CD8+ T-cell subset that appeared to accumulate within melanoma tumors.

Material: Siglec-9- CD8+ T cells sorted from blood. Sample cell subset or site, as interpreted from the label and publication: CD8 T cells lacking Siglec-9. This clonotype originated in a human donor in good health. The chain joins TRBV6-1 to TRBJ1-3; no confident D gene assignment can be made. The DNA sequence reads TGTGCCAGCAGTGAAGTGGGCGGCGAGAACACCATATATTTT. This gives the protein CASSEVGGENTIYF.